The clone carrying this T cell receptor (beta chain) was seen a few times. This may arise from a read error, as a much more abundant clone is one base away. The sample comes from a study of blood T cells in healthy people across ages. It was with a sample-barcoded 5' primer and a J-beta primer mix that a second PCR of roughly 7 to 12 cycles was run. TCRdb called the 5' RACE reads again in MiXCR, with one record for every CDR3 protein. The sample has hundreds of thousands of distinct CDR3 sequences, approximately 48% seen once. Looked up from germline, CDR1 is MDHEN and CDR2 is SYDVKM. This CDR3 spans 15 amino acids. The authors isolated at least 6.5 million PBMCs per sample.

Sequencing was carried out using blood. The receptor was isolated from a man between 60 and 70 years old in good health. The chain carries TRBV28 and TRBJ2-1; tentatively, D is TRBD1 (6 bases). Matching the DNA end better, TRBJ2-7 makes the J call doubtful. The CDR3 reads CASSPRDTSYNEQYF. CDR3 DNA sequence: TGTGCCAGCAGTCCCCGGGACACAAGTTACAATGAGCAGTACTTC.